The 10 T cell receptor beta chains below all came from one sample that was sequenced in a study of blood T cell repertoires in COVID-19 (dated by TCRdb to 2020 to 2021). Library preparation employed the immunoSEQ multiplex PCR assay. TCRdb's version of the immuneACCESS table is confined to in-frame rearrangements and falls short of the full clone set. An unresolved V gene accounts for under half of the shortfall where checked; the remainder is of unknown origin. The sample table holds some 45,000 clones, of which about 80% were seen once. Clones ranked in the top ten supply over 15% of the sample. Sequenced sample: peripheral blood. All receptors derive from a man in his 70s with acute or convalescent COVID-19.

The chain links TRBV4-3 to TRBJ1-1; D remains unclear. Germline V CDR1 and CDR2: LGHNA, YSLEER. The CDR3 is 13 amino acids. The V gene lost 3 bases and the J gene lost 6 bases, with 11 bases spanning the gap. The CDR3 DNA reads as TGCGCCAGCAGCCAGACCACAGCTTCTGAAGCTTTCTTT. It yields the protein CASSQTTASEAFF.

The chain links TRBV7-9 to TRBJ2-5; 8 nucleotides agree with TRBD1. Germline V gene data show CDR1 as SEHNR and CDR2 as FQNEAQ (reference sequence). The CDR3 loop spans 15 amino acids. The V segment lost 5 bases and the J segment 7 bases; nucleotides outside the gene matches: 12. CDR3 coding DNA: TGTGCCAGCAGCCCATTGACAGGGGCAGGAGTGACCCAGTACTTC. It codes for CASSPLTGAGVTQYF. The entire variable domain, with the rest obtained from reference TRBV7-9 and TRBJ2-5, is as follows: DTGVSQNPRHKITKRGQNVTFRCDPISEHNRLYWYRQTLGQGPEFLTYFQNEAQLEKSRLLSDRFSAERPKGSFSTLEIQRTEQGDSAMYLCASSPLTGAGVTQYFGPGTRLLVL.

The genes are TRBV4-2 and TRBJ1-4; 7 bases are shared with TRBD1. Looked up from germline, CDR1 is LGHNA and CDR2 is YNFKEQ. V was clipped by 1 base and J by 8 bases; unmatched bases: 4. The CDR3 loop spans 14 amino acids. CDR3 residues: CASSQGQGSEKLFF. For the CDR3, the DNA is TGTGCCAGCAGCCAAGGACAGGGATCGGAAAAACTGTTTTTT.

The chain is built from TRBV7-2 and TRBJ2-5, with a possible D match to TRBD2 (5 bases). V lost 5 bases to trimming and J lost 4 bases, with 17 bases between them. Germline V lookup: CDR1 SGHTA, CDR2 FQGNSA. The CDR3 totals 15 residues. CDR3 sequence reads: CASSPDGQAGETQYF. The CDR3 bases are TGTGCCAGCAGCCCCGATGGGCAGGCGGGAGAGACCCAGTACTTC.

V usage is TRBV6-5 and J usage is TRBJ1-2; 12 nucleotides line up with TRBD1. J gave up 7 bases and V 2 bases, and 8 bases lay outside the gene matches. The CDR3 runs 16 residues. Germline V gives CDR1 MNHEY, CDR2 SVGAGI. This CDR3 reads CASSYTGTGGAGGYTF. The CDR3 DNA reads as TGTGCCAGCAGTTACACCGGGACAGGGGGCGCAGGTGGCTACACCTTC.

This clone has more than one count but fewer than ten. The chain employs TRBV18 and TRBJ2-5; 8 bases map to TRBD1. The CDR3 has 14 amino acids. Losses at the gene ends were 3 bases for V and 4 bases for J; bases not matched to a gene: 4. Germline V gene data show CDR1 as KGHSH and CDR2 as LQKENI. The CDR3 DNA reads as TGTGCCAGCTCACCGACAGGGGTAAGAGAGACCCAGTACTTC. This encodes CASSPTGVRETQYF.

This chain joins TRBV5-4 and TRBJ1-6; no definite D call. CDR1 and CDR2 (germline): SGHNT, YYREEE (reference sequence). CDR3 length equals 12 residues. V was trimmed by 0 bases and J by 12 bases, leaving 7 bases between them. CDR3 in DNA: TGTGCCAGCAGCTTGGATGGGCAACCCCTCCACTTT. It encodes CASSLDGQPLHF.

This clone was detected once. J is TRBJ1-2 and V is TRBV11-1, with TRBD1 identical over 8 bases. The V and J ends lost 5 bases and 2 bases, in that order; junction bases with no gene match: 4. CDR3 size: 14 residues. Germline V gene lookup returns CDR1 SGHAT and CDR2 FQDESV (reference sequence). The CDR3 is CASSQGAGNYGYTF. DNA for the CDR3: TGTGCCAGCAGCCAGGGGGCAGGGAACTATGGCTACACCTTC. Using reference TRBV11-1 and TRBJ1-2 for the parts outside the CDR3, the full variable domain is EAEVAQSPRYKITEKSQAVAFWCDPISGHATLYWYRQILGQGPELLVQFQDESVVDDSQLPKDRFSAERLKGVDSTLKIQPAELGDSAMYLCASSQGAGNYGYTFGSGTRLTVV.

The chain couples TRBV5-6 to TRBJ1-3; D not certain. The CDR3 covers 16 residues. Germline V gives CDR1 SGHDT, CDR2 YYEEEE. V gave up 0 bases and J gave up 0 bases, with 10 bases separating them. CDR3 amino acids: CASSLAGGGSGNTIYF. As DNA, the CDR3 is TGTGCCAGCAGCTTGGCGGGCGGAGGCTCTGGAAACACCATATATTTT.

The chain carries TRBV12-3 or TRBV12-4 and TRBJ1-5; D may be TRBD1 (5 bases). This CDR3 is 13 amino acids long. Trimming cost V 6 bases and J 6 bases, with 12 bases left between them. CDR3 amino acids: CASSTGGIQPQHF. CDR3 nucleotide sequence: TGTGCCAGCAGCACAGGCGGAATTCAGCCCCAGCATTTT.